This TCR beta chain comes out of a study of blood T cell repertoires in COVID-19. Overall study: From the United States, Italy and Spain came samples of acute and convalescent COVID-19. Sources were T cells, B-cell-depleted T cells, or PBMCs; the material itself was cDNA or gDNA.

Germline trimming cut 2 bases from V and 4 bases from J; bases unmatched to any gene: 0. The CDR3 loop spans 13 amino acids. CDR1 and CDR2 from the germline V gene are KGHSH and LQKENI. In the authors' methods: By means of reference gene primer amplification, nucleated cell counts were estimated. Produced via immunoSEQ multiplex PCR; TCRdb's table is partial and in-frame only. That table gives V, J and clone size, and the DNA gave D and trimming. The data show 100,000 to 150,000 clones, about 91% seen once. The V gene is TRBV18, the J gene TRBJ1-2; 8 bases line up with TRBD1. The sequence derives from a man aged 50-59 years with acute or convalescent COVID-19. Input material: peripheral blood. The CDR3 loop is CASSPGTGYGYTF. Here the CDR3 DNA reads TGTGCCAGCTCACCAGGGACAGGCTATGGCTACACCTTC.